Presented here are 30 T cell receptor beta chains from one specimen sequenced in a study of tumor-infiltrating lymphocytes in primary liver carcinoma. Production of TCR beta cDNA used approximately 0.45 ug total RNA together with a constant-region primer. Libraries for TCR beta were built through three nested multiplex PCR rounds, which together made up a slightly modified ARM-PCR procedure. Both of the initial two PCR rounds ran for around 10 cycles and employed TRBV1-TRBV30 forward primers alongside a C-beta reverse primer. TCRdb ran MiXCR on the multiplex PCR reads and lists one entry per CDR3 protein. Among 300,000 to 350,000 distinct CDR3 sequences listed, less than 70% were seen once. The source of the blood RNA was unsorted whole blood, and germline DNA was extracted as well. Sequenced: peripheral blood. Source of these receptors: a man aged 35 to 55 with primary liver carcinoma and hepatitis B virus infection.

In regard to this clonotype: As the CDR3 is not closed by the conserved phenylalanine or tryptophan, this likely results from a read error. This chain connects TRBV28 to TRBJ1-1, with D perhaps matching TRBD1 (5 bases). CDR1 and CDR2 (germline): MDHEN, SYDVKM. The V end lost 10 bases, the J end lost 1 base, and 13 bases lay between the germline ends. The CDR3 runs to 13 residues. The CDR3 DNA reads TGTGCCATGAAGGGGAGCGGGAACACTGAAGCTTTCTCT. Protein product: CAMKGSGNTEAFS.

As regards this clonotype: One end of the junction does not line up with germline, which may come from a read error. The chain is built from TRBV12-3 or TRBV12-4 and TRBJ2-1; a possible D gene is TRBD2 (5 bases). This CDR3 contains 17 residues. CDR3 residues: CASSERASRLHGDEQSF. The CDR3, as DNA: TGTGCCAGCAGTGAGAGGGCTAGCCGACTTCACGGCGATGAGCAGTCCTTC.

This clonotype is a singleton in its sample. The rearrangement uses TRBV11-3 and TRBJ2-7; D is ambiguous. CDR1 is SGHNT and CDR2 is YENEEA in the germline V gene. The V end lost 8 bases, the J end lost 4 bases, and 6 bases lay between the germline ends. This CDR3 has 10 amino acids. The CDR3 nucleotides are TGTGCCAGCGCTTGTTACGAGCAGTACTTC. This gives the protein CASACYEQYF.

This clonotype has just one count. V gene TRBV6-5 combines with J gene TRBJ2-1, with a tentative D call TRBD2 (5 bases). The CDR3 runs 14 residues. CDR1 is MNHEY and CDR2 is SVGAGI in the germline V gene. In DNA form, the CDR3 reads TGTACCACCAGTAATAGGGAGTTTAGCGATGAGCAGTTCTTC. Translated, it gives CTTSNREFSDEQFF.

On this clonotype itself: A much larger clone lies one base from this, so it may be a read error. This sequence joins TRBV6-1 and TRBJ1-5; D possibly corresponds to TRBD1 (5 bases). This CDR3 has 15 amino acids. CDR1 is MNHNS and CDR2 is SASEGT in the germline V gene. CDR3 nucleotide sequence: TGTGCCAGCACCCAGGACGGGGGGTACAATGAGCCCCAGCATTTT. Protein sequence: CASTQDGGYNEPQHF.

On this clonotype: This sequence may be a read error, since a much larger clone differs from it by one base. This chain joins TRBV6-5 and TRBJ2-3; unclear D gene. This CDR3 comprises 15 residues. V dropped 2 bases and J dropped 2 bases, with 11 bases sitting between them. Per germline, CDR1 MNHEY and CDR2 SVGAGI. This CDR3 is CASSYGWAYTDTQYF. The CDR3 DNA reads as TGTGCCAGCAGTTACGGGTGGGCGTACACAGATACGCAGTATTTT.

About this clonotype itself: Relative to the germline gene, one junction end is altered; a read error may explain this. The J gene is TRBJ2-1, the V gene TRBV11-2; D is perhaps TRBD1 (6 bases). The CDR3 loop spans 14 amino acids. The germline CDR1 and CDR2 sequences are SGHAT and FQNNGV. In DNA form, the CDR3 reads TGTGCCAGCAACGCTAGGGGGAATTACAATGAGCAATTCTTC. Encoded protein: CASNARGNYNEQFF.

The chain combines TRBV5-1 with TRBJ2-3, with 7 bases lining up with TRBD2. The CDR3 runs 13 residues. Germline V gene sequence: CDR1 SGHRS, CDR2 YFSETQ. The V segment lost 5 bases and the J segment 5 bases; nucleotides outside the gene matches: 5. The CDR3 reads CASRTGGIDTQYF. The CDR3 nucleotides are TGCGCCAGCAGGACGGGAGGAATAGATACGCAGTATTTT.

This clonotype was picked up a small number of times. A junction end diverges from the germline sequence, so it may reflect a read error. DNA for the CDR3: TGTGCCAGTAGCGTAGACGGGGGAGGCATCGGGGAGCTGTTTTTT. It is translated as CASSVDGGGIGELFF. The chain employs TRBV9 and TRBJ2-2; D is perhaps TRBD2 (6 bases). The CDR3 totals 15 residues. Looked up from germline, CDR1 is SGDLS and CDR2 is YYNGEE.

To note about this clonotype: Because it lacks the conserved phenylalanine or tryptophan at the end, this CDR3 is likely a read error. J is TRBJ2-3 and V is TRBV29-1; 9 bases align to TRBD2. Germline V gives CDR1 SQVTM, CDR2 ANQGSEA. CDR3 length: 15 residues. The CDR3 DNA is TGCAGCGTTGTCAGCCTAGCGGGAAGAACAGATACACAGTATCTT. It encodes CSVVSLAGRTDTQYL.

At least ten counts were recorded for this clonotype. The rearrangement joins TRBV11-2 to TRBJ2-1, with D possibly called TRBD1 or TRBD2 (5 bases each). The V end was cut by 5 bases, the J end by 0 bases, with 11 bases between. Germline CDR1 SGHAT, CDR2 FQNNGV. This CDR3 has 15 amino acids. CDR3 in amino acids: CASSRSGTSYNEQFF. The CDR3 coding sequence is TGTGCCAGCAGCCGATCAGGGACCTCCTACAATGAGCAGTTCTTC.

Points on this clonotype: This may stem from a read error, because a much larger clone lies one nucleotide away. The V gene is TRBV12-3 or TRBV12-4, the J gene TRBJ2-7, with 11 nucleotides matching TRBD2. The CDR3 contains 12 residues. This chain's CDR3 is CPSSLAGGEQYF. The CDR3 nucleotides are TGTCCCAGCAGTTTAGCGGGGGGGGAGCAGTACTTC.

The chain couples TRBV5-6 to TRBJ2-7; TRBD2 matches at 7 bases. This CDR3 is built from 16 residues. V lost 8 bases, J lost 2 bases, and 16 bases stayed unmatched. Germline V CDR1 and CDR2: SGHDT, YYEEEE. The CDR3 nucleotides are TGTGCCAGTACCTTGTTCCATGGACTAGGAACCTACGAGCAGTACTTC. As protein: CASTLFHGLGTYEQYF.

In this sample, this clonotype turned up a few times. The genes are TRBV5-4 and TRBJ2-7; D not certain. The CDR3 runs to 14 residues. Germline-derived CDR1 and CDR2 are SGHNT and YYREEE (reference sequence). V lost 1 base, J lost 0 bases, and 8 bases lay in between. The CDR3 nucleotides are TGTGCCAGCAGCTTGTCCAGAAACTCCTACGAGCAGTACTTC. This codes for CASSLSRNSYEQYF.

Worth noting for this clonotype: A much larger clone lies one base from this, so it may be a read error. This chain uses TRBV10-3 with TRBJ2-1; 7 bases match TRBD1. CDR3 size: 17 residues. Germline V lookup: CDR1 ENHRY, CDR2 SYGVKD. For the CDR3, the DNA is TGTGCCATCAGGACTTTTCAGGGGGACAGTATTTACAATGAGCATTTCTTC. Encoded protein: CAIRTFQGDSIYNEHFF.

Turning to this clonotype: A much larger clone differs by one base, so this may be a read error. The rearrangement uses TRBV11-2 and TRBJ2-7, with 8 positions matching TRBD2. The CDR3 sequence is 15 residues long. Per the germline V gene, CDR1 is SGHAT and CDR2 is FQNNGV. The CDR3 is CASSAFSGASHEQYF. The CDR3 coding sequence is TGCGCCAGCAGCGCCTTTAGCGGGGCCTCCCACGAGCAGTACTTC.

On this clonotype itself: A read error is possible here, since a much larger clone lies one base away. The chain has TRBV12-3 or TRBV12-4 and TRBJ2-7; D might be TRBD1 (5 bases). The CDR3 is 14 amino acids. The CDR3 coding sequence is TGTGTCAGCAGTTTTCGGCAGGGTAAGGACGAGCAGTACTTC. The encoded protein is CVSSFRQGKDEQYF.

Comment on this clonotype: A read error may explain this, as a much larger clone is one base away. This chain connects TRBV6-6 to TRBJ2-3; no clear D. Germline CDR1 and CDR2: MNHNY and SVGAGI (reference sequence). The CDR3 contains 11 residues. CDR3 residues: CASGNTDKQYF. CDR3 bases: TGTGCCAGCGGGAACACAGATAAGCAGTATTTT.

This clonotype has only a few counts. The chain joins TRBV18 to TRBJ2-4; 7 nucleotides agree with TRBD1. Germline V gene sequence: CDR1 KGHSH, CDR2 LQKENI. V lost 4 bases to trimming and J lost 9 bases; unmatched junction nucleotides: 12. This CDR3 spans 15 amino acids. CDR3 DNA: TGTGCCAGCTCACTGGAACAGGGGTTGGAAGGCATTCAGTACTTC. The encoded protein is CASSLEQGLEGIQYF.

On this clonotype: Because the CDR3 is missing its conserved closing phenylalanine or tryptophan, this is likely a read error. The V call is TRBV29-1, the J call TRBJ2-7; D uncertain. The germline V gene has CDR1 SQVTM and CDR2 ANQGSEA. The CDR3 spans 11 residues. Trimming pared 4 bases from V and 7 bases from J, leaving 11 bases between. The CDR3 loop is CSVGERFEQYL. In nucleotides, the CDR3 is TGCAGCGTTGGGGAAAGATTTGAGCAGTACCTC.

This clonotype was picked up a small number of times. The chain employs TRBV5-5 and TRBJ2-7; 7 bases are a match to TRBD2. Germline CDR1 is SGHKS and CDR2 is YYEKEE (reference sequence). Trimming took 6 bases from V and 2 from J; bases not matched to a gene: 11. The CDR3 sequence is 15 residues long. The CDR3 is CASIPGGSFTYEQYF. DNA for the CDR3: TGTGCCAGCATCCCAGGCGGGAGCTTCACCTACGAGCAGTACTTC.

The V and J genes are TRBV19 and TRBJ2-1, with TRBD2 identical over 8 bases. Germline V gene lookup returns CDR1 LNHDA and CDR2 SQIVND (reference sequence). Trimming removed 6 bases from V and 9 bases from J; junction bases left unmatched: 13. The CDR3 runs to 15 residues. CDR3 sequence reads: CASSATSGHSSEQFF. As DNA, the CDR3 is TGTGCCAGTAGCGCAACTAGCGGTCATTCGAGTGAGCAGTTCTTC.

Concerning this clonotype: The junction departs from germline at one end; a sequencing error may be responsible. The chain uses TRBV10-3 and TRBJ1-5, with 8 bases aligning to TRBD1. CDR3 size: 13 residues. CDR1 is ENHRY and CDR2 is SYGVKD in the germline V gene. The CDR3, as DNA: TGTGTCATCAGGCAGGGGGCTGGTCAGCCCCAGCATTTT. It specifies CVIRQGAGQPQHF.

This clonotype was detected once. One end of the junction does not line up with germline, which may come from a read error. V usage is TRBV11-2 and J usage is TRBJ2-2; tentative D call: TRBD1 (5 bases). The V gene's germline CDR1 is SGHAT and CDR2 FQNNGV. This CDR3 has 17 residues. This chain's CDR3 is CTSTLDGLQVHTGELFF. As DNA, the CDR3 is TGTACCAGCACCTTAGACGGCTTACAGGTTCACACCGGGGAGCTGTTTTTT. Full variable domain (missing parts from reference TRBV11-2 and TRBJ2-2): EAGVAQSPRYKIIEKRQSVAFWCNPISGHATLYWYQQILGQGPKLLIQFQNNGVVDDSQLPKDRFSAERLKGVDSTLKIQPAKLEDSAVYLCTSTLDGLQVHTGELFFGEGSRLTVL.

About this clonotype itself: This could be a read error, since a much larger clone is one nucleotide away. The rearrangement links TRBV4-1 to TRBJ2-7, with 14 positions matching TRBD2. The germline gives CDR1 MGHRA, CDR2 YSYEKL. The CDR3 is made up of 16 amino acids. J lost 8 bases, V lost 3 bases, and 9 bases had no gene match. The DNA of the CDR3 is TGCGCCAGCAGCCACGGGACTAGCGGGAGAAATTACAAGCAGTACTTC. Protein sequence: CASSHGTSGRNYKQYF.

Concerning this clonotype itself: One end of the junction is discordant with germline, which a read error may explain. The chain employs TRBV11-2 and TRBJ2-3, with D unresolved. Germline loops: CDR1 SGHAT, CDR2 FQNNGV. The CDR3 covers 16 residues. As DNA, the CDR3 is TGTGCCAGCAGCTTAGTGGGTGCCACGGGCACAGATACGCACTATTTT. It specifies CASSLVGATGTDTHYF.

This chain joins TRBV6-2 or TRBV6-3 and TRBJ2-4; 7 bases match TRBD2. The CDR3 covers 13 residues. CDR1 MNHEY and CDR2 SVGEGT come from the germline V gene. V lost 5 bases, J lost 14 bases, and 12 bases stayed unmatched. Written as DNA, the CDR3 is TGTGCCAGCAGTCAAGCGGGGATAAACACTAAGTACTTC. This translates into CASSQAGINTKYF.

In the case of this clonotype: Without the conserved terminal phenylalanine or tryptophan, this CDR3 likely stems from a read error. The genes are TRBV5-5 and TRBJ2-1; D is possibly TRBD1 (6 bases). Between the trimmed V and J ends, which lost 4 bases and 1 base, there was a span of 12 bases. Germline V gene data show CDR1 as SGHKS and CDR2 as YYEKEE (reference sequence). CDR3 length: 15 residues. The CDR3 sequence is CASSPEQGSYNEQFL. The CDR3 DNA reads TGTGCCAGCAGCCCTGAACAGGGATCCTACAATGAGCAGTTCCTC.

CDR3 DNA sequence: TGCGCCAGCAGCTTGAACCCCCAGGGGCCAGGGGCATCCTACGAGCAGTACTTC. Translated: CASSLNPQGPGASYEQYF. V and J are TRBV5-1 and TRBJ2-7; the D gene is possibly TRBD1 (6 bases). Germline V gene lookup returns CDR1 SGHRS and CDR2 YFSETQ. The CDR3 runs 18 residues. Deletions cut 1 base from V and 1 base from J, with 21 bases between.

In this sample, this clonotype turned up a few times. The chain employs TRBV5-1 and TRBJ1-5, with TRBD1 as a possible D gene (5 bases). This CDR3 is built from 21 residues. CDR1 and CDR2 from the germline V gene are SGHRS and YFSETQ. Trimming cost V 0 bases and J 0 bases, with 25 bases left between them. Here the CDR3 reads CASSLDGGAQLDGTSNQPQHF. DNA of the CDR3: TGCGCCAGCAGCTTGGATGGAGGGGCACAGCTCGACGGAACTAGCAATCAGCCCCAGCATTTT. Based on the CDR3 plus reference TRBV5-1 and TRBJ1-5, the full variable domain is KAGVTQTPRYLIKTRGQQVTLSCSPISGHRSVSWYQQTPGQGLQFLFEYFSETQRNKGNFPGRFSGRQFSNSRSEMNVSTLELGDSALYLCASSLDGGAQLDGTSNQPQHFGDGTRLSIL.